The subject of this entry is one T cell receptor (beta chain). TCRdb processed the RT-PCR reads anew with MiXCR; each CDR3 protein has one entry. The data contain over 350,000 distinct CDR3 sequences, 15% to 20% of them seen just once; the ten biggest clones take up over 6%. The sample comes from a study of patients and donors after allogeneic stem cell transplantation. Per germline, CDR1 SGHTA and CDR2 FQGTGA. Unmatched junction bases numbered 8, after V lost 0 bases and J lost 1 base. The CDR3 extends over 19 amino acids. Sequencing input: blood, either unsorted or a sorted T cell fraction (not recorded which). The gene calls are TRBV7-3 and TRBJ2-1; 11 nucleotides match TRBD2. This clonotype was sampled from a human donor who was either an allogeneic HSCT recipient or a stem cell or donor lymphocyte infusion donor (not recorded which). It is not recorded whose cells these are; they may come from a transplant donor. CDR3 amino acids: CASSLTSASGRPSYNEQFF. The CDR3 nucleotides are TGTGCCAGCAGCTTAACGTCGGCTAGCGGGAGGCCGTCCTACAATGAGCAGTTCTTC.